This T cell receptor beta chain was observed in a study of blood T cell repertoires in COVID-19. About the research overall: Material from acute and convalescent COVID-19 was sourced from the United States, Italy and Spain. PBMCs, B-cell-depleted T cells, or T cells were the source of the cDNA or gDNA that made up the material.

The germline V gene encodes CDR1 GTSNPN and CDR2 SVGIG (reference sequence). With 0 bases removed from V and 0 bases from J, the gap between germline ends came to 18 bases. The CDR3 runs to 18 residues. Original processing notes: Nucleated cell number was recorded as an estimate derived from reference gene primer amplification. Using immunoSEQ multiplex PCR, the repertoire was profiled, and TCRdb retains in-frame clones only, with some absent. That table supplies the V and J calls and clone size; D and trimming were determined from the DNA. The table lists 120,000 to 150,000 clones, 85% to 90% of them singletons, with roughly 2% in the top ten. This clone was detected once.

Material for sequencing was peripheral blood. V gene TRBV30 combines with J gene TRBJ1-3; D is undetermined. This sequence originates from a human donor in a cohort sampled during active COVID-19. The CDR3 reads CAWSVPVRTMPSGNTIYF. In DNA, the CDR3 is TGTGCCTGGAGTGTACCTGTCAGAACCATGCCCTCTGGAAACACCATATATTTT.